These 9 T cell receptor beta chains were all obtained from the same sample, sequenced in a study of beta chain features in type 1 diabetes. Expressed TCRB transcripts were sequenced, since all the RNA that had been isolated was reverse transcribed. TCRdb keeps only in-frame clones here, not all; method: immunoSEQ multiplex PCR. The data show 200,000 to 250,000 clones, approximately 11% seen once. Input material: central memory CD4+ T cells from blood. These receptor sequences come from a man aged 18-30 years in good health.

In this sample, this clone turned up many times. This same CDR3 is encoded by further DNA sequences in the sample. The V call is TRBV30, the J call TRBJ2-1; possible D gene TRBD1, 5 bases. V was trimmed by 7 bases and J by 0 bases, leaving 13 bases between them. The germline gives CDR1 GTSNPN, CDR2 SVGIG (reference sequence). CDR3 length: 14 residues. Here the CDR3 DNA reads TGTGCCTTCCTAAGGCAGGGCTCCTACAATGAGCAGTTCTTC. Its protein is CAFLRQGSYNEQFF.

The chain carries TRBV4-1 and TRBJ2-6; the D gene is possibly TRBD2 (5 bases). V was cut by 6 bases and J by 1 base, with 13 bases left in between. This CDR3 is 16 amino acids long. Germline V gene data show CDR1 as MGHRA and CDR2 as YSYEKL. Written as DNA, the CDR3 is TGCGCCAGCAGATTAACTGGCGGGTCTGGGGCCAACGTCCTGACTTTC. Amino acid sequence: CASRLTGGSGANVLTF.

This clone was recorded a few times. V and J are TRBV7-2 and TRBJ1-2; D is unclear. Germline V CDR1 and CDR2: SGHTA, FQGNSA. CDR3 length: 12 residues. Trimming took 5 bases from V and 6 from J, leaving 10 bases between them. The DNA of the CDR3 is TGTGCCAGCAGCCGTCGCCGGGATGGCTACACCTTC. Its translation is CASSRRRDGYTF.

The V and J genes are TRBV28 and TRBJ1-5; D not certain. The CDR3 sequence is 14 residues long. From germline, CDR1 is MDHEN and CDR2 SYDVKM. The germline V and J ends were trimmed by 2 bases and 10 bases, with 15 bases remaining between them. The CDR3 DNA is TGTGCCAGCAGTTTAATCGGCCCCTTTTATCCCCAGCATTTT. This sequence encodes CASSLIGPFYPQHF.

This clone was detected only a few times. This rearrangement joins TRBV5-6 to TRBJ1-1; a possible D gene is TRBD1 (6 bases). The CDR3 has 15 residues. Germline V lookup: CDR1 SGHDT, CDR2 YYEEEE. With 3 bases removed from V and 3 bases from J, the gap between germline ends came to 15 bases. The CDR3 loop reads CASSSIQGAHTEAFF. CDR3 coding DNA: TGTGCCAGCAGCTCGATACAGGGTGCGCACACTGAAGCTTTCTTT.

The rearrangement uses TRBV7-8 and TRBJ2-3; D gene uncertain. The CDR3 spans 14 residues. Germline assignment: CDR1 SGHVS and CDR2 FQNEAQ. V lost 5 bases and J lost 1, with 10 bases in between. CDR3 loop: CASSLSQGTDTQYF. CDR3 coding DNA: TGTGCCAGCAGCCTCTCGCAGGGCACAGATACGCAGTATTTT.

This clone has more than one count but fewer than ten. J is TRBJ2-7 and V is TRBV5-4; D unclear. There are 15 residues in the CDR3. CDR1 is SGHNT, CDR2 YYREEE, per germline (reference sequence). Trimming left V 0 bases short and J 2 bases short, with 12 bases between. CDR3 sequence reads: CASSLELVTPYEQYF. CDR3 in DNA: TGTGCCAGCAGCTTGGAATTGGTGACGCCCTACGAGCAGTACTTC.

The chain has TRBV5-4 and TRBJ1-4; D is perhaps TRBD1 (5 bases). The length of the CDR3 is 16 residues. The germline V gene has CDR1 SGHNT and CDR2 YYREEE (reference sequence). V lost 4 bases and J lost 2, with 15 bases in between. The CDR3 protein is CASSPGGGRTNEKLFF. DNA of the CDR3: TGTGCCAGCAGCCCCGGGGGTGGGCGTACTAATGAAAAACTGTTTTTT.

This clone showed up just a few times. V gene TRBV20-1 combines with J gene TRBJ1-4; 7 bases fit TRBD1. The junction had 2 bases not matched to a gene; V was cut back by 5 bases and J by 8 bases. CDR1 and CDR2 from the germline V gene are DFQATT and SNEGSKA (reference sequence). The CDR3 runs 11 residues. The CDR3 loop is CSAGTAEKLFF. DNA of the CDR3: TGCAGTGCTGGGACAGCCGAAAAACTGTTTTTT.